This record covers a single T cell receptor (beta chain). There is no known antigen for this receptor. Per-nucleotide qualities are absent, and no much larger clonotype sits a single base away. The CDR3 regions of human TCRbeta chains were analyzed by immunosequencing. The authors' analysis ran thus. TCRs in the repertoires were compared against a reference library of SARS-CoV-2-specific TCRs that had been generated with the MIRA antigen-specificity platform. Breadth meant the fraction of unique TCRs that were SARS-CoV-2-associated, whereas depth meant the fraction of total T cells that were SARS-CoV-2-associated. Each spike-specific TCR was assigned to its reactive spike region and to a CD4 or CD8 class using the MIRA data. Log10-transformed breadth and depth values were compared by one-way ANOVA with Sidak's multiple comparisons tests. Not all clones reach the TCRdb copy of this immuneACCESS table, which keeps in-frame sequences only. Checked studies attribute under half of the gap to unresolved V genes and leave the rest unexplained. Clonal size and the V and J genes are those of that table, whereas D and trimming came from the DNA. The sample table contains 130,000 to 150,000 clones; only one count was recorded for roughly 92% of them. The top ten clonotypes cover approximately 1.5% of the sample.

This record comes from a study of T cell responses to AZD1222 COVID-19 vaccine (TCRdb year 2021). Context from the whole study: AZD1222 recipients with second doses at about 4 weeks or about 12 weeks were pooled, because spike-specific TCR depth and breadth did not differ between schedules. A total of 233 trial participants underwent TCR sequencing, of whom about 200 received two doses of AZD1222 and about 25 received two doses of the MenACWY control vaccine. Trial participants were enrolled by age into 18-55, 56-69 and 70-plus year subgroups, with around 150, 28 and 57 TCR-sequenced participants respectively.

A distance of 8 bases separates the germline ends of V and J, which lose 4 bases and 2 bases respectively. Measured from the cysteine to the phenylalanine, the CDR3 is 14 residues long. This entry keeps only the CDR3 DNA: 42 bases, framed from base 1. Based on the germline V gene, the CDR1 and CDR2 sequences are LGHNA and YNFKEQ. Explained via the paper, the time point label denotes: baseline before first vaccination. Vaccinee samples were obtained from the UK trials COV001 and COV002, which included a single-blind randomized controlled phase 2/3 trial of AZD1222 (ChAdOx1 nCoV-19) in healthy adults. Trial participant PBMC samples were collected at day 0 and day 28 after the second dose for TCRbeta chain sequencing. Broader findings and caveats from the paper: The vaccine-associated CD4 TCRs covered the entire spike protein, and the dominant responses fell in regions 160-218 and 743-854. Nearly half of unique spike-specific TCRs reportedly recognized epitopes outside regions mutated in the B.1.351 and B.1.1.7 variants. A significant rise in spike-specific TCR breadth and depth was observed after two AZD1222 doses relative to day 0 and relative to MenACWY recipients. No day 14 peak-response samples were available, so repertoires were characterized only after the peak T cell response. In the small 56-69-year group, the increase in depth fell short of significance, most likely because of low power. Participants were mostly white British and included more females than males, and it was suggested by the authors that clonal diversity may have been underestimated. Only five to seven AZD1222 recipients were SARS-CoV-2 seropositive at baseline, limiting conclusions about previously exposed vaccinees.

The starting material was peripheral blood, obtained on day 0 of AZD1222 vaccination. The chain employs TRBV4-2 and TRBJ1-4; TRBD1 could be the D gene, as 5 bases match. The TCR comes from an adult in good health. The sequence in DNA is TGTGCCAGCAGCCCCGCAGGGACTAATGAAAAACTGTTTTTT. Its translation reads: CASSPAGTNEKLFF.